The rows below give T cell receptor beta chains drawn from one sample of a study of T cells in Graves' hyperthyroidism and ophthalmopathy. MiXCR, run by TCRdb on the multiplex PCR reads, gives a single entry per CDR3 protein. In the table there are hundreds of thousands of distinct CDR3 sequences, more than 30% of which are singletons. The sequencing sample was made of blood. These receptors were collected from a young man with Graves' hyperthyroidism. Each CDR3 is given with its conserved first and last residue. D genes are given only for firm matches. Clone size is stated in some rows and not others, as once, few, many or a class when expanded.

>TRBJ1-6|TRBV2|-|-
TGTGCCACCAGAGATTCGGCGGACTGGGATTCACCCCTCCACTTT
CATRDSADWDSPLHF
>TRBJ1-6|TRBV7-8|-|-
TGTGCCAGCAGCCATCATGCCAGGGATAATTCACCCCTCCACTTT
CASSHHARDNSPLHF
>TRBJ1-1|TRBV19|many|TRBD1
TGTGCCAGTACCCTGACAGGGGCCATGGCTGAAGCTTTCTTT
CASTLTGAMAEAFF
>TRBJ1-1|TRBV2|-|-
TGTGCCAGCAGTCACCTGGACAGTCGGAACACTGAAGCTTTCTTT
CASSHLDSRNTEAFF
>TRBJ1-5|TRBV15|many|TRBD1
TGTGCCACCCGCCAGGAGGGACAGGGGATCGAGGCGCGGGTTCAGCCCCAGCATTTT
CATRQEGQGIEARVQPQHF
>TRBJ1-6|TRBV10-3|-|-
TGTGCCAGCAACTCCGGCGGATCCTATAATTCACCCCTCCACTTT
CASNSGGSYNSPLHF
>TRBJ1-5|TRBV11-2|-|-
TGTGCCAGCAGCACCACCGGGGCAGGGAATCAGCCCCAGCATTTT
CASSTTGAGNQPQHF
>TRBJ1-6|TRBV10-3|few|-
TGTGCCATCAGTGAGCCCCTGAGACGTTCGAATAATTCACCCCTCCACTTT
CAISEPLRRSNNSPLHF
>TRBJ2-7|TRBV10-3|-|-
TGTGCCAGCAGTGAACGGGAACTAGTCCCTCCTTACGAGCAGTACTTC
CASSERELVPPYEQYF
>TRBJ1-4|TRBV9|-|-
TGTGCCAGCAGCGCACCAGGGGCAACCGAAAAACTGTTTTTT
CASSAPGATEKLFF
>TRBJ2-7|TRBV5-1|-|TRBD2
TGCGCCAGCAGCCGAAGCGGGGGGTGGGAGCAGTACTTC
CASSRSGGWEQYF
>TRBJ1-4|TRBV6-5|many|-
TGTGCCAGCAGTTACGGTGAAAAACTGTTTTTT
CASSYGEKLFF
>TRBJ2-7|TRBV20-1|many|TRBD1
TGCAGTGCAACGACAGGGGTGACTCCCGACGAGCAGTACTTC
CSATTGVTPDEQYF
>TRBJ2-5|TRBV5-5|few|-
TGTGCCAGCAGCTTGCAGGGAGTGGTAGAGACCCAGTACTTC
CASSLQGVVETQYF
>TRBJ2-7|TRBV19|few|TRBD1
TGTGCCAGCGCCAGGGGGACAGGGAGGAACGAGCAGTACTTC
CASARGTGRNEQYF
>TRBJ1-2|TRBV6-1|once|-
TGTGCCAGCAGCCCCAGACACGTTTCTGACTATGGCTACACCTTC
CASSPRHVSDYGYTF
>TRBJ1-2|TRBV3-1|-|TRBD1
TGTGCCAGCAGCCTCCTGGGACAGGCAGAAGGCTACACCTTC
CASSLLGQAEGYTF
>TRBJ1-2|TRBV12-3/TRBV12-4|-|-
TGTGCCAGCAGTTTAAGACTCGGGGACTATGGCTACACCTTC
CASSLRLGDYGYTF
>TRBJ2-7|TRBV19|-|-
TGTGCCAGTAGTATCAACCACCGGGACATCCCCTACGAGCAGTACTTC
CASSINHRDIPYEQYF
>TRBJ1-4|TRBV10-3|-|-
TGTGCCATCAGTGAGTCTGGAGGAGCGTCTGGAAAACTGTTTTTT
CAISESGGASGKLFF
>TRBJ2-7|TRBV7-9|-|-
TGTGCCAGCAGCTTCAGGGCGGCGGGCGAGCAGTACTTC
CASSFRAAGEQYF
>TRBJ2-7|TRBV6-5|few|-
TGTGCCAGCAGTTACTCTACTGCGGGCTACGAGCAGTACTTC
CASSYSTAGYEQYF
>TRBJ2-5|TRBV10-3|-|TRBD1
TGTGCCAGCAGTTACGGGGACAGAGTAGAGACCCAGTACTTC
CASSYGDRVETQYF
>TRBJ2-7|TRBV7-2|-|TRBD2
TGTGCCGGCAGCTTCCGACTAGCGGGGGGCCTCGAGCAGTACTTC
CAGSFRLAGGLEQYF
>TRBJ2-2|TRBV19|-|TRBD1
TGTGCCAGTAGTATACAACAGGGGAGATCGGGGGAGCTGTTTTTT
CASSIQQGRSGELFF
>TRBJ2-5|TRBV19|-|TRBD1
TGTGCCACCCAGAGTAACAGGGGTGCGGAGACCCAGTACTTC
CATQSNRGAETQYF
>TRBJ2-7|TRBV5-1|few|-
TGCGCCAGCAGCTTGTTCGGGACAACGGCCTACGAGCAGTACTTC
CASSLFGTTAYEQYF
>TRBJ1-5|TRBV19|many|TRBD1
TGTGCCACCCAATCCGGGACAGGGTACAATCAGCCCCAGCATTTT
CATQSGTGYNQPQHF
>TRBJ1-2|TRBV4-1|-|TRBD1
TGCGCCAGCAGCCACGGGACAGAACCGCTCAACTATGGCTACACCTTC
CASSHGTEPLNYGYTF
>TRBJ1-3|TRBV15|many|-
TGTGCCACCAGCAGCACCCTCAGCTCTGGAAACACCATATATTTT
CATSSTLSSGNTIYF
>TRBJ1-1|TRBV15|-|-
TGTGCCACCAGCAGAATGCCCCCGGGGGCTGACCCTGAAGCTTTCTTT
CATSRMPPGADPEAFF
>TRBJ2-2|TRBV2|few|-
TGTGCCAGCTCCCGGTGGGGATACAACACCGGGGAGCTGTTTTTT
CASSRWGYNTGELFF
>TRBJ1-5|TRBV7-2|few|TRBD1
TGTGCCAGCAGCTTACAGGACAGGGTTAATCAGCCCCAGCATTTT
CASSLQDRVNQPQHF
>TRBJ1-5|TRBV19|-|-
TGTGCCAGTGAAGGGGGGGTTAGCAATCAGCCCCAGCATTTT
CASEGGVSNQPQHF
>TRBJ2-6|TRBV5-1|-|-
TGCGCCAGCCGGCAGGGATCCGGGGCCAACATCCTGACTTTC
CASRQGSGANILTF
>TRBJ2-7|TRBV10-2|-|TRBD2
TGCGCCAGCAGCAAAGCGGGGGGATCCTACGAGCAGTACTTC
CASSKAGGSYEQYF
>TRBJ2-2|TRBV5-5|-|TRBD2
TGTGCCAGCAGCTCCGCGGGAGGGGCAATAGGGCGGGAGCTGTTTTTT
CASSSAGGAIGRELFF
>TRBJ1-2|TRBV2|many|TRBD1
TGTGCCAGCAGTCTACAGGGACAGAAGTATGGCTACACCTTC
CASSLQGQKYGYTF
>TRBJ2-6|TRBV7-9|many|-
TGTGCCAGCAGCTTAGCGCCTGGGCCACTTGGGGCCTCTGGGGCCAACGTCCTGACTTTC
CASSLAPGPLGASGANVLTF
>TRBJ1-1|TRBV9|-|-
TGTGCCAGCAGCCCCGGGGAAAGGGTTGCTTTCTTT
CASSPGERVAFF
>TRBJ1-2|TRBV7-2|-|-
TGTGCCAGCAGCGATCCCGGGACCCTTAATGGCTACACCTTC
CASSDPGTLNGYTF